One and the same sample provided the 12 T cell receptor beta chains below, sequenced in a study of OX40 agonist ivuxolimab in advanced cancers. Generated by immunoSEQ multiplex PCR, the TCRdb table keeps only in-frame clones and is missing some. The sample yields about 100,000 clones, approximately 90% seen once. Source: CD4+ or CD8+ T cells sorted from blood, taken in a trial of the OX40 agonist ivuxolimab. These TCRs come from an adult with an advanced solid tumor such as melanoma, head and neck, liver or kidney cancer.

V gene TRBV30 combines with J gene TRBJ1-6; the D is unclear. V was trimmed by 1 base and J by 8 bases, leaving 6 bases between them. Germline values: CDR1 GTSNPN, CDR2 SVGIG (reference sequence). This CDR3 contains 12 residues. The CDR3 DNA reads as TGTGCCTGGAGTGGCCAATATTCACCCCTCCACTTT. Protein: CAWSGQYSPLHF.

The chain recombines TRBV7-6 with TRBJ2-2, with TRBD1 matching 7 bases. V lost 0 bases to trimming and J lost 2 bases; unmatched junction nucleotides: 3. Germline values: CDR1 SGHVS, CDR2 FNYEAQ. This CDR3 is built from 16 residues. DNA for the CDR3: TGTGCCAGCAGCTTAGCTACAGGGGCTAACACCGGGGAGCTGTTTTTT. Its translation: CASSLATGANTGELFF. Supplemented by reference TRBV7-6 and TRBJ2-2, the full variable domain reads GAGVSQSPRYKVTKRGQDVALRCDPISGHVSLYWYRQALGQGPEFLTYFNYEAQQDKSGLPNDRFSAERPEGSISTLTIQRTEQRDSAMYRCASSLATGANTGELFFGEGSRLTVL.

The chain's CDR3 is CASSPTGYHEQYF. CDR3 nucleotide sequence: TGTGCCAGCAGCCCCACAGGGTATCACGAGCAGTACTTC. The chain is built from TRBV9 and TRBJ2-7; D might be TRBD1 (6 bases). Trimming stripped 4 bases from V and 5 bases from J, with 13 bases between. The germline CDR1 and CDR2 sequences are SGDLS and YYNGEE. CDR3 size: 13 residues.

This chain joins TRBV7-2 and TRBJ2-1, with 8 positions matching TRBD1. With 11 bases clipped from V and 2 bases from J, the junction kept 8 bases outside the gene matches. Germline V CDR1 and CDR2: SGHTA, FQGNSA. This CDR3 spans 14 amino acids. The CDR3 coding sequence is TGTGCCGGTGCGGACAGGGTCCCCTACAATGAGCAGTTCTTC. The encoded protein is CAGADRVPYNEQFF.

The chain joins TRBV10-3 to TRBJ1-4; 10 positions match TRBD1. CDR3 length: 16 amino acids. Germline V gene data show CDR1 as ENHRY and CDR2 as SYGVKD. The junction had 12 bases not matched to a gene; V was cut back by 6 bases and J by 8 bases. CDR3 bases: TGTGCCATCAGCCAACAGGCCGGGACAGGGGTCGAAAAACTGTTTTTT. This translates into CAISQQAGTGVEKLFF.

V usage is TRBV4-1 and J usage is TRBJ1-4; D remains unclear. Germline loops: CDR1 MGHRA, CDR2 YSYEKL. The CDR3 runs to 15 residues. The V end lost 6 bases, the J end lost 0 bases, and 11 bases lay between the germline ends. This chain's CDR3 is CASSKRVATNEKLFF. DNA for the CDR3: TGCGCCAGCAGTAAAAGGGTCGCAACTAATGAAAAACTGTTTTTT.

The chain carries TRBV7-9 and TRBJ1-1; D unclear. V was trimmed by 2 bases and J by 8 bases, leaving 9 bases between them. CDR3 length: 12 amino acids. Germline CDR1 reads SEHNR; CDR2 reads FQNEAQ (reference sequence). As DNA, the CDR3 is TGTGCCAGCAGCTTAATGAGGGCAGAAGCTTTCTTT. Encoded protein: CASSLMRAEAFF.

The rearrangement links TRBV11-1 to TRBJ2-7; TRBD1 or TRBD2 may be the D gene (8 bases each). The CDR3 runs 19 residues. Trimming left V 1 base short and J 0 bases short, with 22 bases between. Germline lookup yields CDR1 SGHAT and CDR2 FQDESV (reference sequence). The CDR3 spells CASSLDPGGRSGGSYEQYF. The CDR3, as DNA: TGTGCCAGCAGCTTAGATCCAGGGGGCAGAAGCGGGGGCTCCTACGAGCAGTACTTC.

The J gene is TRBJ2-2, the V gene TRBV27; 11 bases are a match to TRBD1. After removal of 7 bases from V and 6 bases from J, the junction contained 7 bases not matched to a gene. Germline CDR1 is MNHEY and CDR2 is SMNVEV (reference sequence). The CDR3 runs to 15 residues. The CDR3 reads CASKRTGGNAGELFF. DNA for the CDR3: TGTGCCAGCAAAAGGACAGGGGGCAACGCCGGGGAGCTGTTTTTT.

The chain has TRBV6-1 and TRBJ2-7; TRBD2 agrees at 11 bases. The ends lost 6 bases at V and 5 bases at J; junction bases unmatched: 3. Germline-derived CDR1 and CDR2 are MNHNS and SASEGT. This CDR3 spans 13 amino acids. The CDR3 nucleotides are TGTGCCAGCAGGCTAGCGGGAGGTAACGAGCAGTACTTC. This gives the protein CASRLAGGNEQYF.

V is TRBV9 and J is TRBJ2-7; possibly TRBD2 for D (5 bases). Trimming cost V 3 bases and J 9 bases, with 19 bases left between them. There are 14 residues in the CDR3. CDR1 and CDR2 (germline): SGDLS, YYNGEE. CDR3 amino acids: CASSAQSGSEGQYF. The DNA of the CDR3 is TGTGCCAGCAGCGCCCAGTCTGGGAGCGAGGGGCAGTACTTC.

The gene calls are TRBV4-2 and TRBJ2-2, with D maybe TRBD2 (6 bases). The CDR3 length is 17 residues. V was shortened by 4 bases and J by 2 bases, with 17 bases between the two germline ends. Germline V CDR1 and CDR2: LGHNA, YNFKEQ. The CDR3 reads CASSPFGSSENTGELFF. The DNA of the CDR3 is TGTGCCAGCAGCCCCTTCGGGAGTAGCGAAAACACCGGGGAGCTGTTTTTT.